Included here is one TCR beta chain sequence, with context. Germline-derived CDR1 and CDR2 are SNHLY and FYNNEI. The V end was cut by 4 bases, the J end by 0 bases, with 10 bases between. The CDR3 runs to 15 residues. These data belong to a study of blood T cell repertoires in COVID-19. Looking at the study overall: COVID-19 samples, acute and convalescent, were from the United States, Italy and Spain. PBMCs, B-cell-depleted T cells, or T cells provided the cDNA or gDNA that made up the material.

Original processing notes: Estimates of nucleated cell counts were drawn from the amplification of reference gene primers. Assay used: immunoSEQ multiplex PCR; TCRdb lists only in-frame clones, some missing. That table furnishes V, J and clone size, whereas the DNA furnished D and trimming. There are approximately 120,000 clones in the sample; 75% to 90% occur only once, and 1% to 1.4% lies in the top ten. Sequences were obtained from peripheral blood. The chain uses TRBV2 and TRBJ2-1; perhaps TRBD2 as D (5 bases). This TCR was sampled from a human donor in a cohort sampled during active COVID-19. The CDR3 here is CASSGRASSYNEQFF. CDR3 DNA sequence: TGTGCCAGCAGTGGGCGGGCGAGCTCCTACAATGAGCAGTTCTTC.